The rows below give T cell receptor beta chains drawn from one sample of a study of T cells after yellow fever vaccination. MiXCR, applied by TCRdb to the 5' RACE reads, yields one record per CDR3 protein. The sample includes 300,000 or so distinct CDR3 sequences, around 7% seen only once; the top ten take roughly a sixth. The material was PBMCs, obtained about 49 days after the first yellow fever vaccination. All receptors come from a man between 18 and 35 years old who received the YFV17D yellow fever vaccine. CDR3s leave out the opening cysteine and the closing phenylalanine or tryptophan. Fields, in order: V gene, clone size, J gene, CDR3 protein. A row's size may be missing; if present it is once, few, many or a size class.

TRBV7-3	.	TRBJ2-1	ASSLGSRTGQF
TRBV6-2/TRBV6-3	.	TRBJ1-5	ASDIGSNQPQH
TRBV10-3	.	TRBJ2-7	ATETGNLYEQY
TRBV3-1	few	TRBJ1-1	ASSQTKGAEAF
TRBV20-1	few	TRBJ2-5	SASGAGVQETQY
TRBV6-5	few	TRBJ1-2	ASITRPWGAFNYGYT
TRBV19	many	TRBJ2-5	ASGTSFYQETQY
TRBV6-2/TRBV6-3	.	TRBJ2-1	ASQGDRGSYNEQF
TRBV5-5	few	TRBJ1-1	ASSFGGAQGTEAF
TRBV20-1	few	TRBJ1-2	SARSDLGGYT
TRBV5-5	few	TRBJ2-5	ASRPPGTGGGETQY
TRBV2	.	TRBJ2-3	ASSGRAGSDTQY
TRBV7-2	few	TRBJ2-6	ASSLIGANVLT
TRBV12-3/TRBV12-4	.	TRBJ2-2	ASSLTTPDDGQIKANTGELF
TRBV20-1	few	TRBJ2-4	SAEQPGAKNIQY
TRBV5-1	many	TRBJ2-1	ASSLVLGSGGSTPRDNEQF
TRBV7-2	.	TRBJ2-1	ASTVNSYNEQF
TRBV12-3/TRBV12-4	.	TRBJ2-1	ASGRREANEQF
TRBV6-1	.	TRBJ2-2	ASIHGQAFPGELF
TRBV12-3/TRBV12-4	.	TRBJ2-1	ASSLLRDRVDLEQF
TRBV5-5	many	TRBJ2-3	ASSSGGWPDTQY
TRBV5-6	few	TRBJ2-7	ASSLDLTAPQQY
TRBV12-3/TRBV12-4	few	TRBJ1-1	ASRWRFEAF
TRBV24-1	many	TRBJ2-3	ATSEGSTDTQY
TRBV3-1	.	TRBJ2-1	ASSQVAQTYNEQF
TRBV20-1	few	TRBJ2-6	SARATVIAPGANVLT
TRBV7-9	few	TRBJ2-3	ASTLERRDTQY
TRBV5-1	many	TRBJ2-3	ASSLTGQGTDTQY
TRBV12-3/TRBV12-4	.	TRBJ2-2	ASAGTPLNTGELF
TRBV5-6	.	TRBJ1-3	ASSLQGDTIY
TRBV9	few	TRBJ1-2	ASSVLGGQEGYT
TRBV27	few	TRBJ2-7	ASSLVGYSSYEQY
TRBV30	.	TRBJ1-2	AWSLQGGYGYT
TRBV12-3/TRBV12-4	few	TRBJ1-2	ASSLDRAKIYGYT
TRBV7-3	.	TRBJ2-1	ASSFSGGDEQF
TRBV7-9	.	TRBJ2-4	ASSFEPLGAKNIQY
TRBV29-1	.	TRBJ2-7	SVASTYEQY
TRBV3-1	many	TRBJ2-2	ASSQQGTGELF
TRBV29-1	few	TRBJ1-2	SSAGGESYGYT